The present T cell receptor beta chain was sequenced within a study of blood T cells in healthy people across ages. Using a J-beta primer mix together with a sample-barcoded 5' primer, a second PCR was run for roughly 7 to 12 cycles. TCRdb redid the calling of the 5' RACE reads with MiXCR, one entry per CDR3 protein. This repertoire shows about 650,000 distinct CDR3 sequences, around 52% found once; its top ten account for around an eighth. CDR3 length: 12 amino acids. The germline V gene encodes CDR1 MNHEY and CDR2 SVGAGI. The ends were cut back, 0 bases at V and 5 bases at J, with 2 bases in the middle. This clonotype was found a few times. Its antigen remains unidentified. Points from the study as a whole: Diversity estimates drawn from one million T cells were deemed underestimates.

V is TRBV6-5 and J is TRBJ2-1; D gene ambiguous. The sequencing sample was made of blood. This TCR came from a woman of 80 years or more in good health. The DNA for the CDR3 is TGTGCCAGCAGTTACTCGGACAATGAGCAGTTCTTC. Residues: CASSYSDNEQFF.